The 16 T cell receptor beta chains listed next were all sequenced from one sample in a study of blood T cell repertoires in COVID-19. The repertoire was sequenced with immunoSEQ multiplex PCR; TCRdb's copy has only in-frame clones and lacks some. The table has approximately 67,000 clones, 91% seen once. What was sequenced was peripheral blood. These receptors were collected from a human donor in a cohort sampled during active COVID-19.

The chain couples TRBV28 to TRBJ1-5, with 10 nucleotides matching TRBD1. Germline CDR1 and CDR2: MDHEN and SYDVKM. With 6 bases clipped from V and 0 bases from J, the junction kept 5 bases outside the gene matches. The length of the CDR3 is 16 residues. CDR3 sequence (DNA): TGTGCCAGCAGCGGGGGACAGGGGATTAGCAATCAGCCCCAGCATTTT. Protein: CASSGGQGISNQPQHF. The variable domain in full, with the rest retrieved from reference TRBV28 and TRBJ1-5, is DVKVTQSSRYLVKRTGEKVFLECVQDMDHENMFWYRQDPGLGLRLIYFSYDVKMKEKGDIPEGYSVSREKKERFSLILESASTNQTSMYLCASSGGQGISNQPQHFGDGTRLSIL.

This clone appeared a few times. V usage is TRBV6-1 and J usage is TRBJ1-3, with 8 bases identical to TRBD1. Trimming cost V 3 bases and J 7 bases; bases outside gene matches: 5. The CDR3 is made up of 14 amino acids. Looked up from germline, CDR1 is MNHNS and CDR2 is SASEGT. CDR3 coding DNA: TGTGCCAGCAGTGAGACAGGGGATTGGAACACCATATATTTT. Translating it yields CASSETGDWNTIYF.

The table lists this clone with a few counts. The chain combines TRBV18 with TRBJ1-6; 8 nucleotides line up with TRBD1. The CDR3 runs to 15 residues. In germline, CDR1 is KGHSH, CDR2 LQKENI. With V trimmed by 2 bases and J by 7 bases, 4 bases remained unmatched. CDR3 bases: TGTGCCAGCTCACCAACCAGGGGGCGGAATTCACCCCTCCACTTT. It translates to CASSPTRGRNSPLHF. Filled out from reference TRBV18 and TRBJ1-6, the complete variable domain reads NAGVMQNPRHLVRRRGQEARLRCSPMKGHSHVYWYRQLPEEGLKFMVYLQKENIIDESGMPKERFSAEFPKEGPSILRIQQVVRGDSAAYFCASSPTRGRNSPLHFGNGTRLTVT.

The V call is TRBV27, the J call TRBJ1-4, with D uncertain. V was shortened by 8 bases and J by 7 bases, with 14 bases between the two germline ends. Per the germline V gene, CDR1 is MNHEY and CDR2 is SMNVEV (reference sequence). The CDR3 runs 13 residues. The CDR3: CASGRQVGEKLFF. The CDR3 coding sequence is TGTGCCAGCGGGAGGCAGGTCGGTGAAAAACTGTTTTTT. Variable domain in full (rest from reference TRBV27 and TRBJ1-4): EAQVTQNPRYLITVTGKKLTVTCSQNMNHEYMSWYRQDPGLGLRQIYYSMNVEVTDKGDVPEGYKVSRKEKRNFPLILESPSPNQTSLYFCASGRQVGEKLFFGSGTQLSVL.

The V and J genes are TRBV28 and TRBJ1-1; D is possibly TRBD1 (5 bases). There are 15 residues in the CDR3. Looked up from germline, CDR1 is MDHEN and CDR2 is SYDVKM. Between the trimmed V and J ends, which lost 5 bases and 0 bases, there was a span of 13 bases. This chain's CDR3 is CASSLRGFMNTEAFF. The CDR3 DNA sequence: TGTGCCAGCAGTCTTAGGGGTTTCATGAACACTGAAGCTTTCTTT.

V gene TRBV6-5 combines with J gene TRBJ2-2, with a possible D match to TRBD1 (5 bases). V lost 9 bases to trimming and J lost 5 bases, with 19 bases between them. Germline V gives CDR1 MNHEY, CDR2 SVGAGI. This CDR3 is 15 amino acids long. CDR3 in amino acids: CASDPRAGKTGELFF. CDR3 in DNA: TGTGCCAGTGACCCCCGGGCAGGGAAGACCGGGGAGCTGTTTTTT.

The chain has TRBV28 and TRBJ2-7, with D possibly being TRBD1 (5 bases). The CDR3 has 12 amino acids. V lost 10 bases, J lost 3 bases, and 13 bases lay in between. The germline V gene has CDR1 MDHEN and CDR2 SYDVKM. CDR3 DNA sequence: TGTGCCACCGTGGGCAGGGTCTACGAGCAGTACTTC. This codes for CATVGRVYEQYF.

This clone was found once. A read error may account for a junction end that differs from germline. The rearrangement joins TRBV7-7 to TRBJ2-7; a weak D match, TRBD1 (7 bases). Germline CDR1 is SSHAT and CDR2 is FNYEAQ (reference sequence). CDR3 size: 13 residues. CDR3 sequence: CASSAGQWYEQYF. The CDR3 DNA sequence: TGTGCTAGCAGCGCGGGACAGTGGTACGAGCAGTACTTC. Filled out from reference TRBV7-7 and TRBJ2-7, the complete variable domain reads GAGVSQSPRYKVTKRGQDVTLRCDPISSHATLYWYQQALGQGPEFLTYFNYEAQPDKSGLPSDRFSAERPEGSISTLTIQRTEQRDSAMYRCASSAGQWYEQYFGPGTRLTVT.

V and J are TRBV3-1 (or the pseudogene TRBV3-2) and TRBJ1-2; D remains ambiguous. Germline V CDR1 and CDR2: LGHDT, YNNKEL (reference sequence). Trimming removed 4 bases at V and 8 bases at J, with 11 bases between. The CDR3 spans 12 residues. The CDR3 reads CASSRGTMGYTF. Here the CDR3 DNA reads TGTGCCAGCAGCCGCGGCACGATGGGCTACACCTTC.

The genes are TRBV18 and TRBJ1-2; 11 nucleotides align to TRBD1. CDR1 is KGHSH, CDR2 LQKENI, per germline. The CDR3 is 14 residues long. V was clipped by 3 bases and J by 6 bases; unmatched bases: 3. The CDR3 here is CASSPEGQGDGYTF. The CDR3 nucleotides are TGTGCCAGCTCACCCGAGGGACAGGGGGATGGCTACACCTTC.

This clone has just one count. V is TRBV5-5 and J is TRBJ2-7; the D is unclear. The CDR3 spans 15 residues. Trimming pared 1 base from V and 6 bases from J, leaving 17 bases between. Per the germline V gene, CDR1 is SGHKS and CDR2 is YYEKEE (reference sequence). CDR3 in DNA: TGTGCCAGCAGCTTGACCGGTGCGCCCAGAGGCGAGCAGTACTTC. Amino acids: CASSLTGAPRGEQYF.

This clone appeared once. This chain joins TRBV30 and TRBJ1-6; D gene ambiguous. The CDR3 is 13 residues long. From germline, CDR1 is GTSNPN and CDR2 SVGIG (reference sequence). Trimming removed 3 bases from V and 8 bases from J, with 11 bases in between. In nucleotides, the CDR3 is TGTGCCTGGAGCGCAAGCGGGGATTCACCCCTCCACTTT. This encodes CAWSASGDSPLHF.

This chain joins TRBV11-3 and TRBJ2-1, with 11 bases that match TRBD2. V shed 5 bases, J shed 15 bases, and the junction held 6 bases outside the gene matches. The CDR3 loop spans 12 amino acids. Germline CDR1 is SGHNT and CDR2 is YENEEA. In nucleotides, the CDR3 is TGTGCCAGCAGCCGTAGCGGGAGGGAGGTGTTCTTC. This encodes CASSRSGREVFF. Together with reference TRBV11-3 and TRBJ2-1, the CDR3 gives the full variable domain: EAGVVQSPRYKIIEKKQPVAFWCNPISGHNTLYWYLQNLGQGPELLIRYENEEAVDDSQLPKDRFSAERLKGVDSTLKIQPAELGDSAVYLCASSRSGREVFFGPGTRLTVL.

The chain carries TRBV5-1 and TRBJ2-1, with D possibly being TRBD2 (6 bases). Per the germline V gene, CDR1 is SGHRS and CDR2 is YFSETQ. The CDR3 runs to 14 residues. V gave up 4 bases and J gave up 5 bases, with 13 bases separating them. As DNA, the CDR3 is TGCGCCAGCAGCCTAGAGGGCGGGAACAATGAGCAGTTCTTC. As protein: CASSLEGGNNEQFF.

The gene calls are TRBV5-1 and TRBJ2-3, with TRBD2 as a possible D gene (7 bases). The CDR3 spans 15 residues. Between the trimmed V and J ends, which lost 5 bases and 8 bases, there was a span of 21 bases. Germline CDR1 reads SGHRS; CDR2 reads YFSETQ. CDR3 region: CASRGGGGVSGTQYF. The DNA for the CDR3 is TGCGCCAGCAGAGGCGGGGGCGGGGTATCCGGTACGCAGTATTTT.

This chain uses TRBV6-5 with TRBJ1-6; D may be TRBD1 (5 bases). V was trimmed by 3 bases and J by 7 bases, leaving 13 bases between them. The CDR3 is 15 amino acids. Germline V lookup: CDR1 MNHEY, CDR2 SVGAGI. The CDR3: CASSYSGQINSPLHF. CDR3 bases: TGTGCCAGCAGTTATTCAGGGCAGATCAATTCACCCCTCCACTTT.